Below are 32 T cell receptor beta chains sequenced from a single sample in a study of blood T cell repertoires in COVID-19. Sequenced by immunoSEQ multiplex PCR; TCRdb stores in-frame clones only, minus some. Of about 350,000 clones listed, approximately 86% were seen once; the top ten hold roughly 7.1%. Sequenced: peripheral blood. The receptor set was obtained from a woman aged 60-75 years with COVID-19, enrolled during active disease.

This chain joins TRBV6-1 and TRBJ1-2, with 7 bases fitting TRBD1. The CDR3 has 15 amino acids. The germline V gene has CDR1 MNHNS and CDR2 SASEGT. V gave up 0 bases and J gave up 5 bases; unmatched junction bases: 6. CDR3 sequence (DNA): TGTGCCAGCAGTGAAGCAGGAGGGGGCCAGTATGGCTACACCTTC. This translates into CASSEAGGGQYGYTF.

The table lists this clone with a count of one. The V and J genes are TRBV2 and TRBJ1-1; D not certain. The germline V gene has CDR1 SNHLY and CDR2 FYNNEI. V shed 7 bases and J shed 0 bases, with 12 bases lying between them. The CDR3 consists of 14 residues. In nucleotides, the CDR3 is TGTGCCAGCATCCTACAGTCACTGAACACTGAAGCTTTCTTT. It yields the protein CASILQSLNTEAFF.

The gene calls are TRBV5-1 and TRBJ1-1, with TRBD1 as a possible D gene (6 bases). V gave up 4 bases and J gave up 4 bases, with 17 bases separating them. The CDR3 loop spans 15 amino acids. Germline loops: CDR1 SGHRS, CDR2 YFSETQ. CDR3 DNA sequence: TGCGCCAGCAGCCAGGGTACAGGGTCGAGCACTGAAGCTTTCTTT. It codes for CASSQGTGSSTEAFF.

The V and J genes are TRBV18 and TRBJ1-1; D remains ambiguous. The CDR3 is made up of 14 amino acids. Germline V CDR1 and CDR2: KGHSH, LQKENI. Trimming cost V 0 bases and J 1 base, with 6 bases left between them. This CDR3 reads CASSPPGENTEAFF. CDR3 coding DNA: TGTGCCAGCTCACCACCGGGAGAGAACACTGAAGCTTTCTTT.

Note on this clone: At one end the junction does not follow the germline gene, possibly because of a read error. The V and J genes are TRBV7-8 and TRBJ1-1; 7 bases line up with TRBD1. This CDR3 contains 15 residues. Germline values: CDR1 SGHVS, CDR2 FQNEAQ. CDR3 loop: CASRLEGQLNTEAFF. The CDR3 DNA reads TGTGCCAGCAGGTTAGAGGGACAGTTGAACACTGAAGCTTTCTTT.

The chain recombines TRBV19 with TRBJ1-5, with D possibly being TRBD1 (5 bases). CDR1 and CDR2 from the germline V gene are LNHDA and SQIVND (reference sequence). The CDR3 has 16 residues. Trimming took 5 bases from V and 1 from J, leaving 15 bases between them. This chain's CDR3 is CASSAAAGLSNQPQHF. The CDR3 DNA follows: TGTGCCAGTAGTGCGGCTGCAGGGTTGAGCAATCAGCCCCAGCATTTT.

This clone was seen more than once but under ten times. This chain links TRBV9 with TRBJ1-4, with 9 nucleotides matching TRBD1. The CDR3 spans 19 residues. The ends lost 3 bases at V and 0 bases at J; junction bases unmatched: 12. Looked up from germline, CDR1 is SGDLS and CDR2 is YYNGEE. CDR3: CASSAGQGITLATNEKLFF. The CDR3 DNA reads as TGTGCCAGCAGCGCCGGACAGGGGATTACTTTAGCAACTAATGAAAAACTGTTTTTT.

V is TRBV6-2 or TRBV6-3 and J is TRBJ1-1; the match to TRBD1 covers 11 bases. The germline gives CDR1 MNHEY, CDR2 SVGEGT. The V and J ends lost 2 bases and 3 bases, in that order; junction bases with no gene match: 2. This CDR3 region has 15 residues. The CDR3 sequence is CASSYGTGGYTEAFF. DNA for the CDR3: TGTGCCAGCAGTTACGGGACAGGGGGTTACACTGAAGCTTTCTTT.

The CDR3: CASQPGLANTGELFF. The CDR3 coding sequence is TGCGCCAGTCAACCGGGACTAGCTAACACCGGGGAGCTGTTTTTT. J is TRBJ2-2 and V is TRBV10-2; 9 positions agree with TRBD2. Germline V gene lookup returns CDR1 WSHSY and CDR2 SAAADI. V shed 9 bases, J shed 2 bases, and the junction held 7 bases outside the gene matches. This CDR3 is built from 15 residues.

This sequence joins TRBV29-1 and TRBJ1-5; D possibly corresponds to TRBD1 (6 bases). Trimming cost V 7 bases and J 4 bases, with 20 bases left between them. CDR3 length equals 15 residues. Germline V gene data show CDR1 as SQVTM and CDR2 as ANQGSEA. The CDR3 sequence: CSATIRRGGNQPQHF. CDR3 bases: TGCAGCGCCACAATCCGAAGGGGGGGGAATCAGCCCCAGCATTTT.

The chain has TRBV15 and TRBJ2-2; D is possibly TRBD2 (6 bases). Germline-derived CDR1 and CDR2 are LNHNV and YYDKDF (reference sequence). CDR3 length: 17 amino acids. V was clipped by 5 bases and J by 5 bases, with 21 bases between them. The CDR3 DNA sequence: TGTGCCACCAGCCGGGGAGGAGGGGTGTTCGGGACCGGGGAGCTGTTTTTT. This codes for CATSRGGGVFGTGELFF.

Points on this clone: The sample contains more than one DNA sequence encoding this CDR3. This chain uses TRBV9 with TRBJ2-3; D is ambiguous. Trimming stripped 2 bases from V and 1 base from J, with 5 bases between. Germline-derived CDR1 and CDR2 are SGDLS and YYNGEE. This CDR3 has 13 amino acids. CDR3 region: CASSVVGTDTQYF. CDR3 sequence (DNA): TGTGCCAGCAGCGTTGTCGGCACAGATACGCAGTATTTT.

The chain links TRBV12-5 to TRBJ1-2, with D unresolved. The V gene lost 0 bases and the J gene lost 7 bases, with 18 bases spanning the gap. This CDR3 is built from 16 residues. Per the germline V gene, CDR1 is LGHNT and CDR2 is FRNRAP. The CDR3 DNA follows: TGTGCTAGTGGTTTGGTAGTGTCAGGAAACTCGCCTGGCTACACCTTC. Translation gives CASGLVVSGNSPGYTF.

V is TRBV4-1 and J is TRBJ1-1; a weak D match, TRBD1 (5 bases). This CDR3 comprises 14 residues. Trimming removed 0 bases from V and 5 bases from J, with 10 bases in between. Germline assignment: CDR1 MGHRA and CDR2 YSYEKL. The DNA of the CDR3 is TGCGCCAGCAGCCAAGAAGGACAATTGACTGAAGCTTTCTTT. Protein sequence: CASSQEGQLTEAFF.

The V and J genes are TRBV27 and TRBJ1-2; 11 nucleotides align to TRBD1. The CDR3 consists of 13 residues. Germline CDR1 is MNHEY and CDR2 is SMNVEV (reference sequence). V shed 6 bases and J 5 bases; nucleotides not matched to a gene: 2. The CDR3 region is CASRGTGGYGYTF. The CDR3 bases are TGTGCCAGCAGGGGGACAGGGGGGTATGGCTACACCTTC.

On this clone itself: Other DNA sequences of this sample code for an identical CDR3. This chain uses TRBV7-9 with TRBJ1-1, with unresolved D. The germline CDR1 and CDR2 sequences are SEHNR and FQNEAQ (reference sequence). The ends were cut back, 3 bases at V and 4 bases at J, with 6 bases in the middle. CDR3 length: 12 residues. The CDR3 loop is CASSLGSTEAFF. DNA for the CDR3: TGTGCCAGCAGCTTGGGGAGCACTGAAGCTTTCTTT.

Comments on this clone: The same CDR3 arises from other DNA sequences in this sample as well. The V and J genes are TRBV18 and TRBJ2-3; no definite D call. The CDR3 spans 13 residues. Germline V gene data show CDR1 as KGHSH and CDR2 as LQKENI. Trimming pared 3 bases from V and 0 bases from J, leaving 4 bases between. CDR3 nucleotides: TGTGCCAGCTCACCCCCTAGCACAGATACGCAGTATTTT. Amino acid sequence: CASSPPSTDTQYF.

V gene TRBV28 combines with J gene TRBJ1-1, with TRBD1 as a possible D gene (5 bases). Trimming removed 2 bases at V and 8 bases at J, with 15 bases between. This CDR3 is 14 amino acids long. Germline-derived CDR1 and CDR2 are MDHEN and SYDVKM. The CDR3 reads CASSLPGWSGEAFF. The CDR3 region has the DNA TGTGCCAGCAGTTTACCAGGGTGGAGTGGAGAAGCTTTCTTT. Complete variable domain (other parts from reference TRBV28 and TRBJ1-1): DVKVTQSSRYLVKRTGEKVFLECVQDMDHENMFWYRQDPGLGLRLIYFSYDVKMKEKGDIPEGYSVSREKKERFSLILESASTNQTSMYLCASSLPGWSGEAFFGQGTRLTVV.

The chain carries TRBV30 and TRBJ1-1; D might be TRBD1 (5 bases). V was pared by 5 bases and J by 1 base, with 14 bases between. The CDR3 consists of 14 residues. Germline-derived CDR1 and CDR2 are GTSNPN and SVGIG (reference sequence). The CDR3 region is CAWSRDLGNTEAFF. In DNA form, the CDR3 reads TGTGCCTGGTCCCGGGACTTGGGGAACACTGAAGCTTTCTTT. Full variable domain (rest looked up from reference TRBV30 and TRBJ1-1): SQTIHQWPATLVQPVGSPLSLECTVEGTSNPNLYWYRQAAGRGLQLLFYSVGIGQISSEVPQNLSASRPQDRQFILSSKKLLLSDSGFYLCAWSRDLGNTEAFFGQGTRLTVV.

The J gene is TRBJ2-5, the V gene TRBV15; 9 bases line up with TRBD2. Germline trimming cut 0 bases from V and 2 bases from J; bases unmatched to any gene: 4. The length of the CDR3 is 16 residues. The germline CDR1 and CDR2 sequences are LNHNV and YYDKDF (reference sequence). Here the CDR3 reads CATSRDLSGGQETQYF. Written as DNA, the CDR3 is TGTGCCACCAGCAGAGATCTAAGCGGGGGGCAAGAGACCCAGTACTTC.

The chain joins TRBV19 to TRBJ2-7; 10 nucleotides align to TRBD2. The CDR3 runs to 15 residues. Germline loops: CDR1 LNHDA, CDR2 SQIVND (reference sequence). V shed 6 bases, J shed 2 bases, and the junction held 7 bases outside the gene matches. CDR3 DNA: TGTGCCAGTAGCGCTTCTAGCGGGGGAGCCTACGAGCAGTACTTC. It codes for CASSASSGGAYEQYF.

This clone has only one observation. The J gene is TRBJ2-1, the V gene TRBV2; 7 bases line up with TRBD1. Trimming at V came to 5 bases and at J to 1 base, leaving 8 bases not matched to a gene. The CDR3 loop spans 16 amino acids. Germline values: CDR1 SNHLY, CDR2 FYNNEI. CDR3 loop: CASSLAGTASYNEQFF. CDR3 in DNA: TGTGCCAGCAGTTTGGCCGGGACAGCGTCCTACAATGAGCAGTTCTTC.

J is TRBJ2-1 and V is TRBV6-4; TRBD2 matches 12 bases. This CDR3 has 14 residues. V gave up 4 bases and J gave up 7 bases; unmatched junction bases: 2. The V gene's germline CDR1 is MRHNA and CDR2 SNTAGT. The DNA of the CDR3 is TGTGCCAGCAGTGCACTAGCGGGGGGAAATGAGCAGTTCTTC. Translation gives CASSALAGGNEQFF.

This clone was detected once. The chain employs TRBV11-1 and TRBJ2-1; 9 nucleotides match TRBD2. CDR1 is SGHAT and CDR2 is FQDESV in the germline V gene (reference sequence). J was trimmed by 2 bases and V by 7 bases; bases with no gene match: 6. CDR3 length: 15 residues. CDR3 loop: CASKGAGGTYNEQFF. The CDR3 DNA follows: TGTGCCAGCAAAGGAGCGGGGGGAACCTACAATGAGCAGTTCTTC.

The V gene is TRBV2, the J gene TRBJ1-5, with a weak D call TRBD1 (6 bases). Trimming shortened V by 4 bases and J by 7 bases, and 11 bases separated the two germline ends. Germline V CDR1 and CDR2: SNHLY, FYNNEI. CDR3 length: 13 residues. As DNA, the CDR3 is TGTGCCAGCAGTGGGAGGGGGGGACAGCCCCAGCATTTT. Amino acids: CASSGRGGQPQHF.

This clone was seen only once. The rearrangement joins TRBV6-4 to TRBJ2-3, with 8 bases aligning to TRBD2. The CDR3 extends over 16 amino acids. The V gene end was trimmed by 2 bases and the J gene end by 2 bases; junction bases not matched to a gene: 6. Per the germline V gene, CDR1 is MRHNA and CDR2 is SNTAGT. CDR3 protein: CASSDGSGDLTDTQYF. The CDR3 nucleotides read TGTGCCAGCAGTGACGGTAGCGGGGATCTCACAGATACGCAGTATTTT.

The chain is built from TRBV5-4 and TRBJ2-1; 11 bases map to TRBD2. From germline, CDR1 is SGHNT and CDR2 YYREEE (reference sequence). The CDR3 runs 15 residues. V lost 0 bases and J lost 7; bases outside the gene matches: 3. CDR3 protein: CASSLGLAGGNEQFF. DNA for the CDR3: TGTGCCAGCAGCTTGGGGCTAGCGGGGGGAAATGAGCAGTTCTTC.

This rearrangement joins TRBV14 to TRBJ1-1; D not certain. Trimming took 2 bases from V and 0 from J, leaving 4 bases between them. The CDR3 is 13 residues long. Germline CDR1 reads SGHDN; CDR2 reads FVKESK. The CDR3 nucleotides read TGTGCCAGCAGCCAAAACATGAACACTGAAGCTTTCTTT. Its protein is CASSQNMNTEAFF.

V gene TRBV11-3 combines with J gene TRBJ2-1, with D possibly TRBD2 on 7 matching bases. The CDR3 contains 17 residues. Germline loops: CDR1 SGHNT, CDR2 YENEEA. V shed 0 bases and J shed 4 bases, with 16 bases lying between them. CDR3 amino acids: CASSLEVGGPGYNEQFF. The CDR3 DNA is TGTGCCAGCAGCTTAGAGGTCGGGGGGCCAGGGTACAATGAGCAGTTCTTC.

The chain employs TRBV11-3 and TRBJ2-1; a weak D match, TRBD1 (5 bases). Germline assignment: CDR1 SGHNT and CDR2 YENEEA. The CDR3 has 14 amino acids. Between the trimmed V and J ends, which lost 2 bases and 3 bases, there was a span of 8 bases. The CDR3 region is CASSLSQGYNEQFF. CDR3 DNA: TGTGCCAGCAGCTTATCCCAGGGCTACAATGAGCAGTTCTTC.

This sequence joins TRBV24-1 and TRBJ2-5; D not resolved. V dropped 7 bases and J dropped 5 bases, with 16 bases sitting between them. CDR1 is KGHDR and CDR2 is SFDVKD in the germline V gene. This CDR3 region has 14 residues. CDR3 sequence (DNA): TGTGCCACCAGGTTGAGGAGATTTCGGGAGACCCAGTACTTC. Protein: CATRLRRFRETQYF.

This rearrangement joins TRBV19 to TRBJ2-2; TRBD1 aligns across 7 bases. The CDR3 sequence is 14 residues long. Germline V gene sequence: CDR1 LNHDA, CDR2 SQIVND (reference sequence). The trim removed 8 bases at V and 5 bases at J, leaving 8 bases unmatched. CDR3 sequence: CASVDRVGTGELFF. In DNA, the CDR3 is TGTGCCAGTGTTGACAGGGTCGGGACCGGGGAGCTGTTTTTT.